This T cell receptor beta chain is drawn from a study of CD8+ T cells in alopecia areata. As for treatment: oral pan-JAK inhibitor, 5-10 mg twice daily. Germline-derived CDR1 and CDR2 are KGHSH and LQKENI. The CDR3 contains 17 residues. Trimming removed 0 bases from V and 4 bases from J, with 13 bases in between. This clone occurred a few times. Extracted RNA was reverse transcribed into cDNA, the sequencing template. Using immunoSEQ multiplex PCR, the repertoire was profiled, and TCRdb retains in-frame clones only, with some absent. The sample comprises about 160,000 clones, under 70% of which are singletons, and over 0.85% rests with the top ten.

This receptor was obtained from a human donor with alopecia areata. The chain links TRBV18 to TRBJ2-6; D may correspond to TRBD1 or TRBD2 (6 bases each). The sample in question was CD4+ T cells sorted from blood, obtained at week 4, from a patient treated with tofacitinib. The CDR3 bases are TGTGCCAGCTCACCACCCTTTGGGGGGCTAGGGGCCAACGTCCTGACTTTC. Translating gives CASSPPFGGLGANVLTF.